This T cell receptor (beta chain) was identified during a study of T cell repertoires in cytomegalovirus infection. Study-wide context: Well-studied HLA-B-restricted epitopes and recently identified HLA-C-restricted epitopes of CMV were both used in the study. Matching HLA type and CMV infection were both indicated by public TCR beta signatures. Study observations and caveats: The ex vivo response was dominated by HLA-C-restricted CMV-specific TCR beta clonotypes. CMV carriers having the relevant HLA were flagged by cumulative public TCR beta family frequency.

TCRdb re-called the reads with MiXCR, one entry per CDR3 protein. The sample yields approximately 990,000 distinct CDR3 sequences, around 32% seen once. A note on this clonotype: The antigen is unknown.

The specimen was cultured CD8+ T cells from PBMCs, collected from culture after CMV antigen stimulation. The clonotype was recovered from a human donor in good health (CMV status not recorded). Some clones in this sample may be carry-over from other donors' samples.

This CDR3 is CASSDSHLNYGYTF. The CDR3 bases are TGTGCCAGCAGTGACAGCCACCTTAACTATGGCTACACCTTC. The V and J genes are TRBV2 and TRBJ1-2, with D unclear. There are 14 residues in the CDR3. The germline V gene encodes CDR1 SNHLY and CDR2 FYNNEI. Trimming pared 3 bases from V and 1 base from J, leaving 9 bases between.